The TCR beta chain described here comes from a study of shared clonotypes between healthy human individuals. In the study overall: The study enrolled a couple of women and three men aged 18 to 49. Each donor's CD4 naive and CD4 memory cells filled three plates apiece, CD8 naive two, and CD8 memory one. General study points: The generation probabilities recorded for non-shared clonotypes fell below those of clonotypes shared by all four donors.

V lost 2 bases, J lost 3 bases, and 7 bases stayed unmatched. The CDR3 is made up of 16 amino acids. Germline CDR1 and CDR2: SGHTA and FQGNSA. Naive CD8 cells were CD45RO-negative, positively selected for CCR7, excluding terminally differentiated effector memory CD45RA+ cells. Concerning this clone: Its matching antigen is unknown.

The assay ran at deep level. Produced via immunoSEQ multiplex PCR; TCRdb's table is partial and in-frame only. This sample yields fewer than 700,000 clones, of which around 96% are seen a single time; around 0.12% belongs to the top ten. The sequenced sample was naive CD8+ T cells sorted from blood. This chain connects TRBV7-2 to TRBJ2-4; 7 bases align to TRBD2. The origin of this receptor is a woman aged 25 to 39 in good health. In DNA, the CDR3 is TGTGCCAGCAGCTTACTAGCGGTACTGTACAAAAACATTCAGTACTTC. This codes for CASSLLAVLYKNIQYF.